The rows below give T cell receptor beta chains drawn from one sample of a study of shared clonotypes between healthy human individuals. TCRdb's table, derived via immunoSEQ multiplex PCR, lists solely in-frame clones and lacks some. The sample consists of 1.4 million or so clones, 97% to 99% of them appearing once. The sequenced material came from naive CD4+ T cells sorted from blood. Receptors originate from a man aged 30 to 39 in good health. Each CDR3 is given without its conserved first and last residue. The D gene is left open where the match is weak.

V gene: TRBV18; CDR3 length: 15; D gene: -; CDR3 protein: ASSPLRGGQGTDTQY
V gene: TRBV5-1; CDR3 length: 13; D gene: TRBD1; CDR3 protein: ASSFSLTTGAEQY
V gene: TRBV7-6; CDR3 length: 12; D gene: -; CDR3 protein: ASSLADHIYEQY
V gene: TRBV19; CDR3 length: 12; D gene: -; CDR3 protein: ASSIVGALQPQH
V gene: TRBV6-5; CDR3 length: 12; D gene: -; CDR3 protein: ASRTIGGGYGYT
V gene: TRBV6-6; CDR3 length: 14; D gene: -; CDR3 protein: ASRGVLADSYNEQF
V gene: TRBV7-9; CDR3 length: 12; D gene: -; CDR3 protein: ASSSGPRGYEQY
V gene: TRBV10-1; CDR3 length: 11; D gene: -; CDR3 protein: ASSGPNTGELF
V gene: TRBV5-1; CDR3 length: 15; D gene: TRBD2; CDR3 protein: ASSLGRLAGVRVELF
V gene: TRBV9; CDR3 length: 14; D gene: -; CDR3 protein: ASSVGLLSGANVLT
V gene: TRBV11-2; CDR3 length: 13; D gene: TRBD2; CDR3 protein: ASSSLIAGAGSQY
V gene: TRBV5-4; CDR3 length: 14; D gene: -; CDR3 protein: ASSFFSSVYTGELF
V gene: TRBV27; CDR3 length: 13; D gene: TRBD2; CDR3 protein: ASSPRGLALNEQF
V gene: TRBV18; CDR3 length: 11; D gene: -; CDR3 protein: ASSPSANYGYT
V gene: TRBV5-1; CDR3 length: 11; D gene: -; CDR3 protein: ASSPNGDSEAF
V gene: TRBV5-1; CDR3 length: 15; D gene: TRBD1; CDR3 protein: ASSIDYSGTGYNEQF
V gene: TRBV19; CDR3 length: 10; D gene: -; CDR3 protein: ASSPQNQPQH
V gene: TRBV11-2; CDR3 length: 14; D gene: TRBD2; CDR3 protein: ASSLKIREGLHEQY
V gene: TRBV7-2; CDR3 length: 11; D gene: -; CDR3 protein: ASSLISPNLQH
V gene: TRBV7-9; CDR3 length: 11; D gene: -; CDR3 protein: ASSRGPLDTQY